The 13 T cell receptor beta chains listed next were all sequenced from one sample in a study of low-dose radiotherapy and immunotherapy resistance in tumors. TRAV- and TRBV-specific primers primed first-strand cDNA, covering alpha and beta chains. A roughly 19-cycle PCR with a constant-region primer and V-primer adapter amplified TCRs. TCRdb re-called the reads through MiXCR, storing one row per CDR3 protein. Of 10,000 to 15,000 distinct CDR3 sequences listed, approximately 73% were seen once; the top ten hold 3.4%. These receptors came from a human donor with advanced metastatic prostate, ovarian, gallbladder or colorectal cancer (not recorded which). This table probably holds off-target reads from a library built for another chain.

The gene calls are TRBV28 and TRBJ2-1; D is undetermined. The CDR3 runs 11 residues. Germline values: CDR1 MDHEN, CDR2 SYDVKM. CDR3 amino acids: CAIASYNEQFF. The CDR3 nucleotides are TGTGCGATCGCCTCCTACAATGAGCAGTTCTTC. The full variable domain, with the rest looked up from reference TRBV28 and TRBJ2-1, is DVKVTQSSRYLVKRTGEKVFLECVQDMDHENMFWYRQDPGLGLRLIYFSYDVKMKEKGDIPEGYSVSREKKERFSLILESASTNQTSMYLCAIASYNEQFFGPGTRLTVL.

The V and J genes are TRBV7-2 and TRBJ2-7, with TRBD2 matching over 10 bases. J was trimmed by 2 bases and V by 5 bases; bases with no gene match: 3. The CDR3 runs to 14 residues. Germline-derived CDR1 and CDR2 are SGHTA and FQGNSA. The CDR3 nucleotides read TGTGCCAGCAGCGTACTAGCGGGAACCTACGAGCAGTACTTC. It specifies CASSVLAGTYEQYF.

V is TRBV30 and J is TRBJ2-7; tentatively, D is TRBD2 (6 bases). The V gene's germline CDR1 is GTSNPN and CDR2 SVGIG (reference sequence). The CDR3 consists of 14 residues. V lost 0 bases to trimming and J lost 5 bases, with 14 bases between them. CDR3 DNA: TGTGCCTGGAGTGTACGTGGGGGGACCCACGAGCAGTACTTC. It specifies CAWSVRGGTHEQYF.

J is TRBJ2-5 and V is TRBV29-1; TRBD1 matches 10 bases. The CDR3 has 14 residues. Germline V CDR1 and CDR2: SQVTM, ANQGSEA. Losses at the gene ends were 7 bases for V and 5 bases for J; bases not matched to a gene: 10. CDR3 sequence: CSAVTGGSSETQYF. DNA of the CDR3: TGCAGCGCCGTGACAGGGGGCAGTTCGGAGACCCAGTACTTC. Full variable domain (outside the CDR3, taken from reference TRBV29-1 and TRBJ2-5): SAVISQKPSRDICQRGTSLTIQCQVDSQVTMMFWYRQQPGQSLTLIATANQGSEATYESGFVIDKFPISRPNLTFSTLTVSNMSPEDSSIYLCSAVTGGSSETQYFGPGTRLLVL.

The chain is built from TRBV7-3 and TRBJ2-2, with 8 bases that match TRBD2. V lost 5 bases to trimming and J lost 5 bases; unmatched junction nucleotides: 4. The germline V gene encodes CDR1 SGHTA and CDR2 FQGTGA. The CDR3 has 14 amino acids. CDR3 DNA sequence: TGTGCCAGCAGCGTCGGGACTAGTACCGGGGAGCTGTTTTTT. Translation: CASSVGTSTGELFF.

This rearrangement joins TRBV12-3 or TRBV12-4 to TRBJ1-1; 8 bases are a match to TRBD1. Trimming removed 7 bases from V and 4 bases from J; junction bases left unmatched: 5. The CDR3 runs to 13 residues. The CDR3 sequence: CASIHGQGTEAFF. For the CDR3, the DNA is TGTGCCAGCATCCACGGACAGGGCACTGAAGCTTTCTTT.

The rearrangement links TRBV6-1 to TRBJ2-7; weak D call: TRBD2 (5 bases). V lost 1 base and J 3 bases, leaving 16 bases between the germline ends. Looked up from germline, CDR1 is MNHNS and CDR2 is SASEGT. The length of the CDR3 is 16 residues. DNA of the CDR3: TGTGCCAGCAGTGAAGAGGCGAGCGAGGGCTACTACGAGCAGTACTTC. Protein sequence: CASSEEASEGYYEQYF.

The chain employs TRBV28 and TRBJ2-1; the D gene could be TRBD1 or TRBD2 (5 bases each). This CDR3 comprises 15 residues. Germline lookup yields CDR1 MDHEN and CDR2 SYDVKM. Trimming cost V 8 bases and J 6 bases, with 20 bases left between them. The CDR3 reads CASHKPWDGLNEQFF. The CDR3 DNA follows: TGTGCCAGCCACAAACCCTGGGACGGACTCAATGAGCAGTTCTTC.

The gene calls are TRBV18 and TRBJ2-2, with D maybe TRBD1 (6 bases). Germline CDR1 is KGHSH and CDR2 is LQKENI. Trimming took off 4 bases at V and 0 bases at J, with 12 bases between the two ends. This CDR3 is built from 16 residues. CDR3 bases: TGTGCCAGCTCACTTCTGACAGGAACGAACACCGGGGAGCTGTTTTTT. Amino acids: CASSLLTGTNTGELFF.

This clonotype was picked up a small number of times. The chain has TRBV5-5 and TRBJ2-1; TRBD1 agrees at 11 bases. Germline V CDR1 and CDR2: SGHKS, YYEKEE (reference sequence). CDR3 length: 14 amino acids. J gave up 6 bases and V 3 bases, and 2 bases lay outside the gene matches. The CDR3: CASSSGQGANEQFF. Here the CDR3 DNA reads TGTGCCAGCAGCTCCGGACAGGGGGCCAATGAGCAGTTCTTC.

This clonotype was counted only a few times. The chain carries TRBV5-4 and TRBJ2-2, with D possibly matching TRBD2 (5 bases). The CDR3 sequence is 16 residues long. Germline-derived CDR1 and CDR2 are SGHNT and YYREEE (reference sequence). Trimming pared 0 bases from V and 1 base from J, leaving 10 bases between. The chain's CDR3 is CASSLGLALNTGELFF. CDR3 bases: TGTGCCAGCAGCTTGGGGCTAGCACTGAACACCGGGGAGCTGTTTTTT.

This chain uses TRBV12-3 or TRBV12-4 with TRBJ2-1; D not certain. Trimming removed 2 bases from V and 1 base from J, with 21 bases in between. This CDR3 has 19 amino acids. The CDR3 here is CASSLRGLVGEFSYNEQFF. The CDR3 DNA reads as TGTGCCAGCAGTTTACGCGGCCTAGTCGGAGAGTTTTCCTACAATGAGCAGTTCTTC.

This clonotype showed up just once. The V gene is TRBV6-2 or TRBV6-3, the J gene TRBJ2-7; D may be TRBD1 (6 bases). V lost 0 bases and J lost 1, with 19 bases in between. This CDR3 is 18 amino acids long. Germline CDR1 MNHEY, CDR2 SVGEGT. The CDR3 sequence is CASSYSISQGPLSYEQYF. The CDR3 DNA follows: TGTGCCAGCAGTTACTCGATATCACAGGGACCCTTGTCCTACGAGCAGTACTTC.